Below, 12 T cell receptor beta chains from the same sample are listed, as sequenced in a study of T cells in Graves' hyperthyroidism and ophthalmopathy. Amplification of TCR beta CDR3 regions used RNA as the template. First-round RT-PCR with HTBI primers amplified the TCR CDR3 region. MiXCR, run by TCRdb on the multiplex PCR reads, gives a single entry per CDR3 protein. The table has around 560,000 distinct CDR3 sequences, over 15% seen once. The sequenced sample was blood. Receptors were obtained from a young woman with Graves' hyperthyroidism.

This clonotype has only a few counts. The rearrangement uses TRBV29-1 and TRBJ1-2; 8 nucleotides line up with TRBD1. This CDR3 region has 15 residues. J lost 0 bases, V lost 4 bases, and 7 bases had no gene match. In germline, CDR1 is SQVTM, CDR2 ANQGSEA. DNA for the CDR3: TGCAGCGTTGCCCTGACAGGGGAGGCTAACTATGGCTACACCTTC. This translates into CSVALTGEANYGYTF.

This clonotype has only a few counts. The gene calls are TRBV10-3 and TRBJ2-1; 7 bases are shared with TRBD1. The CDR3 totals 13 residues. Germline V gene lookup returns CDR1 ENHRY and CDR2 SYGVKD. With V trimmed by 2 bases and J by 10 bases, 5 bases remained unmatched. The CDR3: CAISEKGGSEQFF. The CDR3 DNA follows: TGTGCCATCAGTGAGAAAGGGGGCAGCGAGCAGTTCTTC.

The chain uses TRBV30 and TRBJ1-3; D is unresolved. V lost 0 bases, J lost 4 bases, and 4 bases lay in between. CDR1 and CDR2 (germline): GTSNPN, SVGIG (reference sequence). The CDR3 has 12 amino acids. The DNA for the CDR3 is TGTGCCTGGAGTGTCACGGGAAACACCATATATTTT. It is translated as CAWSVTGNTIYF.

The V call is TRBV7-8, the J call TRBJ1-5; TRBD1 might be the D (5 bases). The CDR3 runs 15 residues. Germline CDR1 and CDR2: SGHVS and FQNEAQ. The V gene lost 4 bases and the J gene lost 1 base, with 11 bases spanning the gap. In nucleotides, the CDR3 is TGTGCCAGCAGCTCCCGTTGGGGGAGCAATCAGCCCCAGCATTTT. This codes for CASSSRWGSNQPQHF. The variable domain in full, with the rest retrieved from reference TRBV7-8 and TRBJ1-5, is GAGVSQSPRYKVAKRGQDVALRCDPISGHVSLFWYQQALGQGPEFLTYFQNEAQLDKSGLPSDRFFAERPEGSVSTLKIQRTQQEDSAVYLCASSSRWGSNQPQHFGDGTRLSIL.

This clonotype was seen repeatedly, ten times or more. The chain carries TRBV5-1 and TRBJ2-1; perhaps TRBD1 as D (6 bases). Germline-derived CDR1 and CDR2 are SGHRS and YFSETQ. Trimming left V 0 bases short and J 11 bases short, with 12 bases between. CDR3 size: 13 residues. CDR3 sequence: CASSLEGGTQQFF. CDR3 sequence (DNA): TGCGCCAGCAGCTTGGAAGGGGGAACCCAGCAGTTCTTC.

In its sample, this clonotype was seen a few times. The gene calls are TRBV25-1 and TRBJ2-3; tentative D call: TRBD1 (5 bases). Trimming took off 7 bases at V and 3 bases at J, with 14 bases between the two ends. Germline V gives CDR1 MGHDK, CDR2 SYGVNS. The length of the CDR3 is 14 residues. DNA for the CDR3: TGTGCCAGCACCATCGGACACCAGACAGATACGCAGTATTTT. This translates into CASTIGHQTDTQYF.

This clonotype has a handful of counts. The V gene is TRBV9, the J gene TRBJ2-7, with 9 nucleotides matching TRBD1. The CDR3 length is 15 residues. CDR1 and CDR2 (germline): SGDLS, YYNGEE. The V gene end was trimmed by 3 bases and the J gene end by 2 bases; junction bases not matched to a gene: 6. CDR3 nucleotide sequence: TGTGCCAGCAGCGAATCCGGGACAGGGACCTACGAGCAGTACTTC. Translating it yields CASSESGTGTYEQYF. The variable domain in full, with the rest retrieved from reference TRBV9 and TRBJ2-7, is DSGVTQTPKHLITATGQRVTLRCSPRSGDLSVYWYQQSLDQGLQFLIQYYNGEERAKGNILERFSAQQFPDLHSELNLSSLELGDSALYFCASSESGTGTYEQYFGPGTRLTVT.

In its sample, this clonotype was seen a few times. At one of its ends the junction is not consistent with the germline gene, which may arise from a read error. The chain uses TRBV11-2 and TRBJ2-1; D gene unclear. CDR1 is SGHAT and CDR2 is FQNNGV in the germline V gene. This CDR3 region has 11 residues. CDR3 DNA: TGTGCCGGCAGCTTAGTTGGGGAGCAGTTCTTC. Protein: CAGSLVGEQFF.

There are a few counts of this clonotype. The chain couples TRBV20-1 to TRBJ1-5; D gene ambiguous. Between the trimmed V and J ends, which lost 0 bases and 1 base, there was a span of 13 bases. The germline CDR1 and CDR2 sequences are DFQATT and SNEGSKA (reference sequence). This CDR3 has 16 amino acids. For the CDR3, the DNA is TGCAGTGCTAGAGATCGAAGGATTTTAAGCAATCAGCCCCAGCATTTT. Translating it yields CSARDRRILSNQPQHF.

The table lists this clonotype with many counts. The chain carries TRBV7-2 and TRBJ2-7, with 9 bases that match TRBD2. The CDR3 runs to 18 residues. The V segment lost 3 bases and the J segment 4 bases; nucleotides outside the gene matches: 16. Germline CDR1 SGHTA, CDR2 FQGNSA. In nucleotides, the CDR3 is TGTGCCAGCAGCTTGAGGCAGGGGGTTAGCGGGAGTTATTACGAGCAGTACTTC. Protein: CASSLRQGVSGSYYEQYF.

The chain couples TRBV5-1 to TRBJ2-3; no reliable D call. The CDR3 spans 13 residues. Germline lookup yields CDR1 SGHRS and CDR2 YFSETQ. The V and J ends lost 4 bases and 8 bases respectively, with 14 bases between them. The CDR3 bases are TGCGCCAGCAGCGCCCTGAACCCCGCTACGCAGTATTTT. Amino acid sequence: CASSALNPATQYF.

In this sample, this clonotype turned up many times. The chain recombines TRBV7-8 with TRBJ1-2; 7 nucleotides match TRBD1. This CDR3 spans 16 amino acids. V was pared by 4 bases and J by 4 bases, with 12 bases of the junction left unmatched. CDR1 is SGHVS and CDR2 is FQNEAQ in the germline V gene. The CDR3, as DNA: TGTGCCAGCAGCTCGCCGACCCCGACAGGGAGCTATGGCTACACCTTC. It is translated as CASSSPTPTGSYGYTF. Full variable domain (rest looked up from reference TRBV7-8 and TRBJ1-2): GAGVSQSPRYKVAKRGQDVALRCDPISGHVSLFWYQQALGQGPEFLTYFQNEAQLDKSGLPSDRFFAERPEGSVSTLKIQRTQQEDSAVYLCASSSPTPTGSYGYTFGSGTRLTVV.